Sequencing of this T cell receptor beta chain was carried out in a study of blood T cell repertoires in COVID-19. Repertoires were generated with immunoSEQ multiplex PCR, while TCRdb's copy carries only in-frame clones and drops some. In the table there are over 200,000 clones, 80% to 90% of which are singletons. Across about two dozen US areas, participants ranged in age from 18 to 89 years. This CDR3 has 16 residues. Germline V gene lookup returns CDR1 MNHNS and CDR2 SASEGT. Trimming took off 0 bases at V and 5 bases at J, with 13 bases between the two ends. The chain joins TRBV6-1 to TRBJ2-2; possibly TRBD2 for D (7 bases). The sequenced sample consisted of PBMCs or T cells enriched from blood (not recorded which). This TCR was recovered from a woman younger than 45 who had been exposed to COVID-19. CDR3 coding DNA: TGTGCCAGCAGTGAAGCAGGGGGGGCGCGAACCGGGGAGCTGTTTTTT. This encodes CASSEAGGARTGELFF.